This T cell receptor (beta chain) originates from a study of OX40 agonist ivuxolimab in advanced cancers. Assay used: immunoSEQ multiplex PCR; TCRdb lists only in-frame clones, some missing. The table includes about 36,000 clones, 70% to 80% detected once. The CDR3 contains 14 residues. Looked up from germline, CDR1 is SNHLY and CDR2 is FYNNEI. V was clipped by 7 bases and J by 7 bases, with 14 bases between them. The chain links TRBV2 to TRBJ2-6; D might be TRBD1 (5 bases). The source was CD4+ or CD8+ T cells sorted from blood, collected in a trial of the OX40 agonist ivuxolimab. This TCR was recovered from an adult with an advanced solid tumor such as melanoma, head and neck, liver or kidney cancer. The CDR3: CASNSRERANVLTF. As DNA, the CDR3 is TGTGCCAGCAATTCCAGGGAACGAGCCAACGTCCTGACTTTC.